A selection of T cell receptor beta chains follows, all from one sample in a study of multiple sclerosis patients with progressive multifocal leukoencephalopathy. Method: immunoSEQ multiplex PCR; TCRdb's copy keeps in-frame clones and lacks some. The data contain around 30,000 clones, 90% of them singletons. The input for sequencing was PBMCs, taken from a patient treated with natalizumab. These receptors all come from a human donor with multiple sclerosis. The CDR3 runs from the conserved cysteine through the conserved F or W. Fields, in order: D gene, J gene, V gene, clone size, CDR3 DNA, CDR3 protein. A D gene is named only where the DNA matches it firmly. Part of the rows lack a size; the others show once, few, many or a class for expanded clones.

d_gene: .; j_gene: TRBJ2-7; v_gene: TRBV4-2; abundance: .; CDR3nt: TGTGCCAGCAGCCAAGTAGAAGAACAGGAGCACGAGCAGTACTTC; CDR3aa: CASSQVEEQEHEQYF
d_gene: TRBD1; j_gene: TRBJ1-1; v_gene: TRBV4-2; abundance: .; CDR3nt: TGTGCCAGCAGCCAAGCGAAACAGGGGTATTTGATGAACACTGAAGCTTTCTTT; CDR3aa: CASSQAKQGYLMNTEAFF
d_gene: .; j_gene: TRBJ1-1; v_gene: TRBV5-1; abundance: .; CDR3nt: TGCGCCAGCAGCTCGGACACAACGAACACTGAAGCTTTCTTT; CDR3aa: CASSSDTTNTEAFF
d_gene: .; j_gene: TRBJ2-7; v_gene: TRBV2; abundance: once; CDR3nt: TGTGCCAGCAGTGAGTCACAGAGATACGAGCAGTACTTC; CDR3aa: CASSESQRYEQYF
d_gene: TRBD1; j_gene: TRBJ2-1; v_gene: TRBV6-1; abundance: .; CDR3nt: TGTGCCAGCAGGGACAGGGCCTACAATGAGCAGTTCTTC; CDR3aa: CASRDRAYNEQFF
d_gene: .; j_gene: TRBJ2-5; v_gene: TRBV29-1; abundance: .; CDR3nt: TGCAGCGTTGGAATAGGTCAAGAGACCCAGTACTTC; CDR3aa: CSVGIGQETQYF
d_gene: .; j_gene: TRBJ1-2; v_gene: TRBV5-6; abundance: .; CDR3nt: TGTGCCAGCAGCTCGTCGCCAGAGGGCGGCTATGGCTACACCTTC; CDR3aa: CASSSSPEGGYGYTF
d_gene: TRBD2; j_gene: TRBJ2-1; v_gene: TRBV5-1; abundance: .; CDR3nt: TGCGCCAGCAGCTACTCACCGGGACTAGCGGGGGACAATGAGCAGTTCTTC; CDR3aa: CASSYSPGLAGDNEQFF
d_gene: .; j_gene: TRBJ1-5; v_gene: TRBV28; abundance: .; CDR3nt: TGTGCCAGCAGTTCCACTCCCCCCTCCCAGGGTATAAAGCAGCCCCAGCATTTT; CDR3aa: CASSSTPPSQGIKQPQHF
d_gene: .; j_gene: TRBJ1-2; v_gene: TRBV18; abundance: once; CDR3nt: TGTGCCAGCTCACCGTACTCGTTGCCCCATGGCTACACCTTC; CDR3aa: CASSPYSLPHGYTF
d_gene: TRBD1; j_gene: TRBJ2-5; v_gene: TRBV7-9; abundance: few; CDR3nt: TGTGCCAGCAGGTCACAGGGGGCATTTGAGACCCAGTACTTC; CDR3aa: CASRSQGAFETQYF
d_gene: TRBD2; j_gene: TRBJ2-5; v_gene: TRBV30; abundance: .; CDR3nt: TGTGCCTGGGAGCTCGGGGGGAGGGAGCAGTACTTC; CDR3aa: CAWELGGREQYF
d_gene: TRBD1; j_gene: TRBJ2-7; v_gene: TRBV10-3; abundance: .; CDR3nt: TGTGCCATCAGTGAGTCACAGGGACAGGGTAGATACGAGCAGTACTTC; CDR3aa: CAISESQGQGRYEQYF
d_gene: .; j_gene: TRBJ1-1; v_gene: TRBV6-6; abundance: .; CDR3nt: TGTGCCAGCATAGGACCCGAGAACACTGAAGCTTTCTTT; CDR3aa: CASIGPENTEAFF
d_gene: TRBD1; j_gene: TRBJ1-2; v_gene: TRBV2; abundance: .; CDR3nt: TGTGCCAGCAGTGAGCTTAGGGGACAGGGGGGTAACTATGGCTACACCTTC; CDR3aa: CASSELRGQGGNYGYTF
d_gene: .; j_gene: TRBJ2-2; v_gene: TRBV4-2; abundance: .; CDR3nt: TGTGCCAGCAGCCAAGAAGGTTCCGGGGAGCTGTTTTTT; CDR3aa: CASSQEGSGELFF
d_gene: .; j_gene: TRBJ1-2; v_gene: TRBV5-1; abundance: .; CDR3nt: TGCGCCAGCAGCTTGGACGGATTATATGGCTACACCTTC; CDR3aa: CASSLDGLYGYTF
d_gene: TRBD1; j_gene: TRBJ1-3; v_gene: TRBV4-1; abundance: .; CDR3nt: TGCGCCAGCAGCTTTCGACAGGGATCCGGAAACACCATATATTTT; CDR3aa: CASSFRQGSGNTIYF
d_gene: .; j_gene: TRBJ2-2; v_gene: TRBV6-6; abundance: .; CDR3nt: TGTGCCAGCAGTTCCTCAGGGGACACCGGGGAGCTGTTTTTT; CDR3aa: CASSSSGDTGELFF
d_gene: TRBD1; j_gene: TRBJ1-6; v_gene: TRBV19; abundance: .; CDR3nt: TGTGCCACCTCCCTGAGGGACAGGGCTTCACCCCTCCACTTT; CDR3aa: CATSLRDRASPLHF